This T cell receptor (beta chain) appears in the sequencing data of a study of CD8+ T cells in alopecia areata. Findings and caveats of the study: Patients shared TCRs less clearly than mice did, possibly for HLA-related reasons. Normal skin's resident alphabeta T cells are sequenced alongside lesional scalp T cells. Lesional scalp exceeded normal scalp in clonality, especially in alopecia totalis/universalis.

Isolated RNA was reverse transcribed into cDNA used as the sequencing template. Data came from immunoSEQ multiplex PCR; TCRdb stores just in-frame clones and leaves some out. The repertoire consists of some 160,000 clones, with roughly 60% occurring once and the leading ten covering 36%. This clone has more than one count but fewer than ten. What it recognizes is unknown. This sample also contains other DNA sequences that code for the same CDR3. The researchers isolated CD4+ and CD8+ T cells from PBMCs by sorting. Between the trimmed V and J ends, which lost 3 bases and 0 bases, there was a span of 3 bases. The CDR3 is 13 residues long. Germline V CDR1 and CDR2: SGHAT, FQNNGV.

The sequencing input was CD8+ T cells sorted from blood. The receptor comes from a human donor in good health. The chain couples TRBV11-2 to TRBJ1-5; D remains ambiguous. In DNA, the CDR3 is TGTGCCAGCAGCTTGCTTAGCAATCAGCCCCAGCATTTT. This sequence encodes CASSLLSNQPQHF.